These 16 T cell receptor beta chains came from one sample sequenced in a study of cytomegalovirus exposure and HLA in healthy donors. Use of 60 Vbeta and 13 Jbeta primers characterized the PCR. Sequencing used immunoSEQ multiplex PCR; TCRdb keeps in-frame clones, though not all of them. The profile shows 150,000 or so clones, 70% to 80% of them singletons. Sequencing was done on a sample of PBMCs. The origin of the receptors is a woman between 35 and 50 years old in good health and CMV-seronegative.

The chain recombines TRBV28 with TRBJ2-7; no firm D call. The CDR3 is 11 residues long. CDR1 is MDHEN, CDR2 SYDVKM, per germline. V gave up 7 bases and J gave up 5 bases, with 9 bases separating them. The CDR3 region is CASTQTHEQYF. CDR3 bases: TGTGCCAGCACCCAAACACACGAGCAGTACTTC. The entire variable domain, with the rest obtained from reference TRBV28 and TRBJ2-7, is as follows: DVKVTQSSRYLVKRTGEKVFLECVQDMDHENMFWYRQDPGLGLRLIYFSYDVKMKEKGDIPEGYSVSREKKERFSLILESASTNQTSMYLCASTQTHEQYFGPGTRLTVT.

This clone was detected only once. This sequence joins TRBV19 and TRBJ1-1; D is ambiguous. The CDR3 loop spans 13 amino acids. Trimming stripped 9 bases from V and 6 bases from J, with 17 bases between. Germline CDR1 and CDR2: LNHDA and SQIVND (reference sequence). The CDR3 loop reads CASRGRVTSEAFF. CDR3 nucleotides: TGTGCCAGCCGAGGGAGGGTGACCTCTGAAGCTTTCTTT. The full variable domain, in which reference TRBV19 and TRBJ1-1 provide the parts outside the CDR3, is DGGITQSPKYLFRKEGQNVTLSCEQNLNHDAMYWYRQDPGQGLRLIYYSQIVNDFQKGDIAEGYSVSREKKESFPLTVTSAQKNPTAFYLCASRGRVTSEAFFGQGTRLTVV.

The chain links TRBV7-9 to TRBJ2-2, with 7 bases that match TRBD2. Germline V gene lookup returns CDR1 SEHNR and CDR2 FQNEAQ (reference sequence). After removal of 5 bases from V and 6 bases from J, the junction contained 12 bases not matched to a gene. The CDR3 is 16 residues long. Written as DNA, the CDR3 is TGTGCCAGCAGCCTTGAACCGGGAGGAGAATCCGGGGAGCTGTTTTTT. Protein sequence: CASSLEPGGESGELFF.

The chain carries TRBV6-1 and TRBJ2-2; 11 bases match TRBD1. The length of the CDR3 is 15 residues. Germline V CDR1 and CDR2: MNHNS, SASEGT. The V and J ends lost 7 bases and 6 bases, in that order; junction bases with no gene match: 7. In DNA form, the CDR3 reads TGTGCCAGCACCAATAGGGGACAGGGGGCCGGGGAGCTGTTTTTT. This codes for CASTNRGQGAGELFF.

This clone was counted a single time. This chain connects TRBV27 to TRBJ1-5; D remains ambiguous. V lost 3 bases and J 4 bases, leaving 7 bases between the germline ends. Per the germline V gene, CDR1 is MNHEY and CDR2 is SMNVEV (reference sequence). This CDR3 comprises 13 residues. The CDR3 nucleotides are TGTGCCAGCAGTTTTTGGAGAAATCAGCCCCAGCATTTT. Translation gives CASSFWRNQPQHF.

The J gene is TRBJ1-5, the V gene TRBV19; 10 nucleotides align to TRBD1. The germline CDR1 and CDR2 sequences are LNHDA and SQIVND (reference sequence). The CDR3 has 13 amino acids. V was pared by 10 bases and J by 5 bases, with 5 bases of the junction left unmatched. CDR3 loop: CATSGTGDQPQHF. The CDR3 coding sequence is TGTGCCACCTCAGGGACAGGGGATCAGCCCCAGCATTTT.

The rearrangement uses TRBV5-6 and TRBJ1-2, with 7 bases aligning to TRBD1. Germline loops: CDR1 SGHDT, CDR2 YYEEEE. The trim removed 0 bases at V and 6 bases at J, leaving 8 bases unmatched. The CDR3 sequence is 15 residues long. The CDR3 sequence is CASSLGQGWWDGYTF. DNA of the CDR3: TGTGCCAGCAGCTTGGGACAGGGATGGTGGGATGGCTACACCTTC. Variable domain in full (rest from reference TRBV5-6 and TRBJ1-2): DAGVTQSPTHLIKTRGQQVTLRCSPKSGHDTVSWYQQALGQGPQFIFQYYEEEERQRGNFPDRFSGHQFPNYSSELNVNALLLGDSALYLCASSLGQGWWDGYTFGSGTRLTVV.

The V call is TRBV30, the J call TRBJ1-5; TRBD1 is a possible D gene (5 bases). The V gene lost 4 bases and the J gene lost 0 bases, with 13 bases spanning the gap. Germline CDR1 and CDR2: GTSNPN and SVGIG (reference sequence). CDR3 length: 15 residues. As DNA, the CDR3 is TGTGCCTGGACCAAAGGGGACTTTAGCAATCAGCCCCAGCATTTT. Its translation: CAWTKGDFSNQPQHF.

This clone was detected once. The genes are TRBV23-1 and TRBJ2-7, with 7 bases identical to TRBD1. TRBV23-1 is designated an ORF whose function remains uncertain. The CDR3 spans 16 residues. Trimming took 6 bases from V and 2 from J; bases not matched to a gene: 13. In nucleotides, the CDR3 is TGCGCCAGCAGCCTGCGGATGGGGACAGACGCCTACGAGCAGTACTTC. It is translated as CASSLRMGTDAYEQYF.

This clone was found once. The rearrangement uses TRBV28 and TRBJ1-1; D is unclear. This CDR3 region has 14 residues. The V end was cut by 4 bases, the J end by 4 bases, with 13 bases between. Per the germline V gene, CDR1 is MDHEN and CDR2 is SYDVKM. CDR3 nucleotides: TGTGCCAGCAGTTCGGACGGGGTGACCACTGAAGCTTTCTTT. Its translation: CASSSDGVTTEAFF.

The chain recombines TRBV5-4 with TRBJ1-1; weak D call: TRBD1 (6 bases). Trimming removed 5 bases at V and 0 bases at J, with 14 bases between. There are 15 residues in the CDR3. Germline V gene lookup returns CDR1 SGHNT and CDR2 YYREEE (reference sequence). CDR3 DNA: TGTGCCAGCAGATTTACAGGGAGGGTGAACACTGAAGCTTTCTTT. Amino acids: CASRFTGRVNTEAFF.

With regard to this clone: Other DNA sequences of this sample code for an identical CDR3. V gene TRBV2 combines with J gene TRBJ2-5; 7 nucleotides line up with TRBD1. The V segment lost 4 bases and the J segment 5 bases; nucleotides outside the gene matches: 4. Germline V gene data show CDR1 as SNHLY and CDR2 as FYNNEI. This CDR3 has 13 residues. The CDR3 DNA sequence: TGTGCCAGCAGTGGACAGGGCGTGGAGACCCAGTACTTC. Translation gives CASSGQGVETQYF.

As for this clone: The sample carries other DNA sequences with the same CDR3. This chain links TRBV7-9 with TRBJ2-1; D uncertain. Germline lookup yields CDR1 SEHNR and CDR2 FQNEAQ (reference sequence). This CDR3 spans 11 amino acids. Trimming stripped 6 bases from V and 4 bases from J, with 4 bases between. CDR3 protein: CASRSYNEQFF. In nucleotides, the CDR3 is TGTGCCAGCAGGTCTTACAATGAGCAGTTCTTC. The whole variable domain, remainder taken from reference TRBV7-9 and TRBJ2-1, is DTGVSQNPRHKITKRGQNVTFRCDPISEHNRLYWYRQTLGQGPEFLTYFQNEAQLEKSRLLSDRFSAERPKGSFSTLEIQRTEQGDSAMYLCASRSYNEQFFGPGTRLTVL.

The sample holds one count of this clone. This rearrangement joins TRBV5-1 to TRBJ2-3, with 7 bases lining up with TRBD2. CDR1 is SGHRS, CDR2 YFSETQ, per germline. The J segment lost 0 bases and the V segment lost 2 bases, leaving 6 bases of the junction unmatched. The CDR3 runs 16 residues. CDR3 coding DNA: TGCGCCAGCAGCTTTGTAGGTAGCGGGAGCACAGATACGCAGTATTTT. Amino acid sequence: CASSFVGSGSTDTQYF.

This clone has more than one count but fewer than ten. This sequence joins TRBV2 and TRBJ1-6; D possibly corresponds to TRBD1 (6 bases). V lost 3 bases and J 11 bases, leaving 14 bases between the germline ends. The CDR3 runs 14 residues. Germline values: CDR1 SNHLY, CDR2 FYNNEI. CDR3 region: CASSEGQGYTPLHF. The CDR3, as DNA: TGTGCCAGCAGTGAGGGGCAGGGGTATACACCCCTCCACTTT.

This clone appeared a single time. The chain uses TRBV30 and TRBJ1-4, with unresolved D. Germline V gene data show CDR1 as GTSNPN and CDR2 as SVGIG (reference sequence). The CDR3 spans 12 residues. V dropped 1 base and J dropped 8 bases, with 8 bases sitting between them. The CDR3 sequence is CAWSGGFEKLFF. CDR3 in DNA: TGTGCCTGGAGTGGAGGTTTCGAAAAACTGTTTTTT.